The 30 T cell receptor beta chains reported below all come from one sample, sequenced in a study of T cell responses to AZD1222 COVID-19 vaccine. Generated by immunoSEQ multiplex PCR, the TCRdb table keeps only in-frame clones and is missing some. The sample contains 200,000 or so clones, 87% of which appear only once. Sequences were derived from peripheral blood, sampled on day 0 of MenACWY control vaccination. Receptor source: an adult in good health.

The CDR3, as DNA: TGTGCCAGCAGTAGGGGGGGGGCAAGAGATACGCAGTATTTT. As protein: CASSRGGARDTQYF. The chain links TRBV7-2 to TRBJ2-3, with a possible D match to TRBD2 (7 bases). Germline V gene lookup returns CDR1 SGHTA and CDR2 FQGNSA. The V and J ends lost 6 bases and 5 bases respectively, with 15 bases between them. This CDR3 contains 14 residues.

The genes are TRBV27 and TRBJ1-5, with D maybe TRBD1 (6 bases). Germline CDR1 is MNHEY and CDR2 is SMNVEV (reference sequence). The CDR3 loop spans 13 amino acids. The V end lost 4 bases, the J end lost 6 bases, and 10 bases lay between the germline ends. CDR3 residues: CASSSQGTQPQHF. DNA of the CDR3: TGTGCCAGCAGTTCTCAGGGGACTCAGCCCCAGCATTTT.

The J gene is TRBJ1-1, the V gene TRBV27; 11 nucleotides match TRBD1. The V gene end was trimmed by 2 bases and the J gene end by 5 bases; junction bases not matched to a gene: 1. Germline CDR1 is MNHEY and CDR2 is SMNVEV (reference sequence). CDR3 length: 14 amino acids. This CDR3 reads CASSLGTGGTEAFF. In DNA, the CDR3 is TGTGCCAGCAGTTTAGGGACAGGGGGGACTGAAGCTTTCTTT.

This clone has only one observation. This specimen includes other DNA sequences encoding the same CDR3. J is TRBJ1-2 and V is TRBV30; tentatively, D is TRBD1 (6 bases). Germline CDR1 GTSNPN, CDR2 SVGIG (reference sequence). The ends were cut back, 0 bases at V and 5 bases at J, with 10 bases in the middle. The CDR3 runs to 13 residues. DNA for the CDR3: TGTGCCTGGAGTGTGGGGGGCGATTATGGCTACACCTTC. Its protein is CAWSVGGDYGYTF.

J is TRBJ2-3 and V is TRBV5-4; perhaps D is TRBD1 or TRBD2 (5 bases each). Germline assignment: CDR1 SGHNT and CDR2 YYREEE (reference sequence). Trimming left V 0 bases short and J 0 bases short, with 11 bases between. This CDR3 contains 16 residues. In nucleotides, the CDR3 is TGTGCCAGCAGCTTGGAGGTTTGGGGGAGCACAGATACGCAGTATTTT. Residues: CASSLEVWGSTDTQYF.

The CDR3: CASSPGQGPYEQYF. The CDR3 DNA reads TGCGCCAGCAGCCCTGGACAGGGACCCTACGAGCAGTACTTC. This rearrangement joins TRBV5-1 to TRBJ2-7; 8 bases match TRBD1. With V trimmed by 4 bases and J by 2 bases, 5 bases remained unmatched. Germline loops: CDR1 SGHRS, CDR2 YFSETQ. The CDR3 totals 14 residues. The whole variable domain, filled in from reference TRBV5-1 and TRBJ2-7, reads KAGVTQTPRYLIKTRGQQVTLSCSPISGHRSVSWYQQTPGQGLQFLFEYFSETQRNKGNFPGRFSGRQFSNSRSEMNVSTLELGDSALYLCASSPGQGPYEQYFGPGTRLTVT.

This chain connects TRBV4-2 to TRBJ1-2, with D unresolved. CDR3 size: 15 residues. Germline V gene data show CDR1 as LGHNA and CDR2 as YNFKEQ. V was shortened by 2 bases and J by 2 bases, with 12 bases between the two germline ends. In nucleotides, the CDR3 is TGTGCCAGCAGCCAAACCGTCGGACTGAACTATGGCTACACCTTC. This encodes CASSQTVGLNYGYTF.

DNA of the CDR3: TGTGCCAGCAGCTCAATAACAGGTCTAGCGGGGACCACAGATACGCAGTATTTT. This encodes CASSSITGLAGTTDTQYF. V gene TRBV11-2 combines with J gene TRBJ2-3, with TRBD2 matching over 9 bases. CDR3 length: 18 residues. Unmatched junction bases numbered 13, after V lost 4 bases and J lost 2 bases. The V gene's germline CDR1 is SGHAT and CDR2 FQNNGV. Complete variable domain (other parts from reference TRBV11-2 and TRBJ2-3): EAGVAQSPRYKIIEKRQSVAFWCNPISGHATLYWYQQILGQGPKLLIQFQNNGVVDDSQLPKDRFSAERLKGVDSTLKIQPAKLEDSAVYLCASSSITGLAGTTDTQYFGPGTRLTVL.

The chain employs TRBV6-5 and TRBJ2-2; D unclear. CDR3 length: 15 amino acids. V was pared by 2 bases and J by 0 bases, with 7 bases between. Germline V gene lookup returns CDR1 MNHEY and CDR2 SVGAGI. In DNA form, the CDR3 reads TGTGCCAGCAGTTACGAAGGACCGAACACCGGGGAGCTGTTTTTT. This gives the protein CASSYEGPNTGELFF.

The chain links TRBV30 to TRBJ2-3, with TRBD2 matching over 14 bases. CDR1 is GTSNPN and CDR2 is SVGIG in the germline V gene (reference sequence). The CDR3 sequence is 18 residues long. V trimming: 0 bases; J trimming: 0 bases; junction bases outside the gene matches: 5. CDR3 DNA sequence: TGTGCCTGGAGTGTGACTAGCGGGAGGGCGGGGAGCACAGATACGCAGTATTTT. Its protein product is CAWSVTSGRAGSTDTQYF.

This sequence joins TRBV30 and TRBJ1-4; D is ambiguous. Trimming took 2 bases from V and 2 from J, leaving 9 bases between them. The CDR3 consists of 14 residues. Germline V gives CDR1 GTSNPN, CDR2 SVGIG (reference sequence). The CDR3 reads CAWSRRPTNEKLFF. CDR3 nucleotides: TGTGCCTGGAGTCGGCGACCGACTAATGAAAAACTGTTTTTT.

J is TRBJ2-3 and V is TRBV5-4; no firm D call. The V and J ends lost 2 bases and 6 bases respectively, with 10 bases between them. The CDR3 contains 13 residues. Per the germline V gene, CDR1 is SGHNT and CDR2 is YYREEE (reference sequence). CDR3 region: CASSFPHSDTQYF. CDR3 DNA sequence: TGTGCCAGCAGCTTCCCCCATAGTGATACGCAGTATTTT.

The chain uses TRBV11-2 and TRBJ2-7, with 9 bases aligning to TRBD1. Germline V lookup: CDR1 SGHAT, CDR2 FQNNGV. This CDR3 spans 15 amino acids. V shed 4 bases and J 3 bases; nucleotides not matched to a gene: 7. CDR3 nucleotide sequence: TGTGCCAGCAGCTCCCGGGACAGGGAGCACTACGAGCAGTACTTC. Translating gives CASSSRDREHYEQYF.

The chain has TRBV6-5 and TRBJ1-2, with D possibly being TRBD1 (6 bases). The V gene's germline CDR1 is MNHEY and CDR2 SVGAGI. Trimming removed 7 bases from V and 12 bases from J, with 18 bases in between. The CDR3 is 12 residues long. The CDR3 bases are TGTGCCAGCAAAGCGGGTGGGGGGCAGCACACCTTC. This gives the protein CASKAGGGQHTF.

CDR3 amino acids: CASSQDSRGVQETQYF. Written as DNA, the CDR3 is TGTGCCAGCAGCCAAGATTCTCGTGGGGTCCAAGAGACCCAGTACTTC. The chain links TRBV3-1 (or the pseudogene TRBV3-2) to TRBJ2-5, with D uncertain. Germline CDR1 and CDR2: LGHDT and YNNKEL (reference sequence). The CDR3 has 16 amino acids. Trimming stripped 0 bases from V and 1 base from J, with 12 bases between.

This chain joins TRBV3-1 (or the pseudogene TRBV3-2) and TRBJ1-2; D is undetermined. Trimming cost V 1 base and J 6 bases, with 9 bases left between them. The germline V gene encodes CDR1 LGHDT and CDR2 YNNKEL (reference sequence). The CDR3 consists of 13 residues. For the CDR3, the DNA is TGTGCCAGCAGCCAAGGCCTGACGGATGGCTACACCTTC. Translation gives CASSQGLTDGYTF.

The genes are TRBV11-2 and TRBJ2-5, with a weak D call TRBD2 (5 bases). CDR3 size: 14 residues. CDR1 SGHAT and CDR2 FQNNGV come from the germline V gene. The germline V and J ends were trimmed by 3 bases and 2 bases, with 10 bases remaining between them. This CDR3 reads CASSFFRGQETQYF. CDR3 nucleotide sequence: TGTGCCAGCAGCTTTTTCCGGGGACAAGAGACCCAGTACTTC.

A single count supports this clone. The DNA for the CDR3 is TGTGCCTGGAGTTTGGGCAGGGGAAACACCATATATTTT. Translated: CAWSLGRGNTIYF. The chain combines TRBV30 with TRBJ1-3; D is ambiguous. The CDR3 is made up of 13 amino acids. Trimming took off 2 bases at V and 4 bases at J, with 9 bases between the two ends. Germline V gene data show CDR1 as GTSNPN and CDR2 as SVGIG (reference sequence).

In its sample, this clone was seen once. The chain employs TRBV6-6 and TRBJ2-3, with D unresolved. CDR1 and CDR2 (germline): MNHNY, SVGAGI (reference sequence). The V and J ends lost 10 bases and 5 bases respectively, with 19 bases between them. The CDR3 spans 14 residues. CDR3 sequence: CAIDARRKGDTQYF. The CDR3 coding sequence is TGTGCCATCGACGCCCGGCGGAAGGGAGATACGCAGTATTTT.

The V and J genes are TRBV9 and TRBJ1-4; a weak D match, TRBD1 (6 bases). The CDR3 runs 16 residues. Trimming cost V 4 bases and J 0 bases, with 13 bases left between them. CDR1 is SGDLS and CDR2 is YYNGEE in the germline V gene. CDR3: CASSHQQGSTNEKLFF. CDR3 bases: TGTGCCAGCAGCCATCAACAGGGATCAACTAATGAAAAACTGTTTTTT. The full variable domain, in which reference TRBV9 and TRBJ1-4 provide the parts outside the CDR3, is DSGVTQTPKHLITATGQRVTLRCSPRSGDLSVYWYQQSLDQGLQFLIQYYNGEERAKGNILERFSAQQFPDLHSELNLSSLELGDSALYFCASSHQQGSTNEKLFFGSGTQLSVL.

A few counts support this clone. The CDR3 nucleotides are TGTGCCAGCAGCCTATCAGGGAGCGGCTACACCTTC. Amino acid sequence: CASSLSGSGYTF. The chain carries TRBV6-5 and TRBJ1-2, with TRBD1 as a possible D gene (5 bases). This CDR3 has 12 amino acids. Germline CDR1 MNHEY, CDR2 SVGAGI. Trimming shortened V by 6 bases and J by 8 bases, and 13 bases separated the two germline ends.

This clone was recorded only once. J is TRBJ1-3 and V is TRBV7-6, with D uncertain. The CDR3 spans 17 residues. Germline V gene sequence: CDR1 SGHVS, CDR2 FNYEAQ. V lost 0 bases to trimming and J lost 0 bases, with 12 bases between them. The CDR3 spells CASSLAWGGSSGNTIYF. The CDR3 coding sequence is TGTGCCAGCAGCTTAGCGTGGGGAGGGAGCTCTGGAAACACCATATATTTT.

The chain joins TRBV6-2 or TRBV6-3 to TRBJ2-3; D gene uncertain. CDR3 length: 14 residues. Germline lookup yields CDR1 MNHEY and CDR2 SVGEGT. The V end was cut by 1 base, the J end by 2 bases, with 7 bases between. Here the CDR3 reads CASSYFQSTDTQYF. DNA for the CDR3: TGTGCCAGCAGTTACTTCCAGTCCACAGATACGCAGTATTTT.

This clone was seen a few times. J is TRBJ1-1 and V is TRBV7-2; D remains ambiguous. Trimming left V 6 bases short and J 8 bases short, with 16 bases between. This CDR3 region has 13 residues. The germline gives CDR1 SGHTA, CDR2 FQGNSA. The CDR3 loop reads CASSLNGGREAFF. DNA of the CDR3: TGTGCCAGCAGTTTAAATGGCGGACGAGAAGCTTTCTTT.

This rearrangement joins TRBV19 to TRBJ1-1, with D uncertain. Trimming took 5 bases from V and 6 from J, leaving 7 bases between them. CDR1 is LNHDA, CDR2 SQIVND, per germline (reference sequence). The CDR3 totals 11 residues. This CDR3 reads CASSFGPEAFF. In DNA form, the CDR3 reads TGTGCCAGTAGTTTCGGTCCTGAAGCTTTCTTT.

V usage is TRBV7-9 and J usage is TRBJ1-1; D remains unclear. V lost 0 bases and J lost 3, with 2 bases in between. The CDR3 has 12 residues. Germline-derived CDR1 and CDR2 are SEHNR and FQNEAQ (reference sequence). The CDR3 loop is CASSLAHTEAFF. Here the CDR3 DNA reads TGTGCCAGCAGCTTAGCCCACACTGAAGCTTTCTTT. The full variable domain, in which reference TRBV7-9 and TRBJ1-1 provide the parts outside the CDR3, is DTGVSQNPRHKITKRGQNVTFRCDPISEHNRLYWYRQTLGQGPEFLTYFQNEAQLEKSRLLSDRFSAERPKGSFSTLEIQRTEQGDSAMYLCASSLAHTEAFFGQGTRLTVV.

DNA for the CDR3: TGTGCCAGCAGCTTAAGGGGACTAGCTGGGACCGGGGAGCTGTTTTTT. Protein sequence: CASSLRGLAGTGELFF. The rearrangement uses TRBV7-3 and TRBJ2-2, with 9 bases matching TRBD2. V gave up 1 base and J gave up 5 bases; unmatched junction bases: 5. This CDR3 is 16 amino acids long. Germline CDR1 SGHTA, CDR2 FQGTGA.

This clone was found once. This chain links TRBV20-1 with TRBJ1-2; no clear D. Germline values: CDR1 DFQATT, CDR2 SNEGSKA (reference sequence). The CDR3 consists of 11 residues. V was trimmed by 4 bases and J by 8 bases, leaving 11 bases between them. The CDR3 region is CSATMEIGYTF. The CDR3 nucleotides read TGCAGTGCTACCATGGAAATAGGCTACACCTTC.

The chain uses TRBV12-3 or TRBV12-4 and TRBJ1-2; 7 bases match TRBD1. J gave up 6 bases and V 0 bases, and 1 base lay outside the gene matches. This CDR3 is built from 13 residues. CDR3 DNA sequence: TGTGCCAGCAGTTTAGCAGGGGGCAATGGCTACACCTTC. This gives the protein CASSLAGGNGYTF.

The chain is built from TRBV15 and TRBJ2-1; perhaps TRBD2 as D (5 bases). This CDR3 spans 17 amino acids. Germline V lookup: CDR1 LNHNV, CDR2 YYDKDF (reference sequence). The V end lost 2 bases, the J end lost 2 bases, and 16 bases lay between the germline ends. The CDR3, as DNA: TGTGCCACCAGCAGACCGGGTATGGCAGCGGCCTACAATGAGCAGTTCTTC. It specifies CATSRPGMAAAYNEQFF. The whole variable domain, filled in from reference TRBV15 and TRBJ2-1, reads DAMVIQNPRYQVTQFGKPVTLSCSQTLNHNVMYWYQQKSSQAPKLLFHYYDKDFNNEADTPDNFQSRRPNTSFCFLDIRSPGLGDTAMYLCATSRPGMAAAYNEQFFGPGTRLTVL.